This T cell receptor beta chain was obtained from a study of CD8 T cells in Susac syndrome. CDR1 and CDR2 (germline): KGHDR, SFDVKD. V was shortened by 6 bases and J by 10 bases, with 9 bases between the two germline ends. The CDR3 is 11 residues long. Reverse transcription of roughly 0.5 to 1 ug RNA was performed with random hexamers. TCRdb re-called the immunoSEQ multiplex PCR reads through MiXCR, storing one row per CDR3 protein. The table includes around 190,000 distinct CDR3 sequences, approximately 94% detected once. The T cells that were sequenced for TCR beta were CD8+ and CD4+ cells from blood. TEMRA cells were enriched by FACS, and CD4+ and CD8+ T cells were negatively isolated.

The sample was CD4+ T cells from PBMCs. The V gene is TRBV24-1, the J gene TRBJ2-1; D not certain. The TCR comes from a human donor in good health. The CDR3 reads CATSLFREQFF. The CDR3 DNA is TGTGCCACCAGTCTTTTCCGGGAGCAGTTCTTC.